This T cell receptor (beta chain) came from a study of regulatory T cells in long-lasting Graves disease. The study's findings and limits: The study found lower TCR diversity in persistent Graves' patients than in newly diagnosed ones. Favored gene segments in persistent disease were TRBV28, TRBJ1-2 and TRBJ2-5.

Specified time point: newly diagnosed GD, antithyroid drugs for less than 3 months. There was RNA extracted from PBMCs, and the TCR library was made from it. About this clonotype: The antigen is unknown.

Construction of the TCR beta libraries employed iRepertoire HTBI primers in conjunction with Arm-PCR of CDR3 regions. Original handling: Detected in the samples were approximately 58 TRBV and 14 TRBJ segments. One entry per CDR3 protein results from TCRdb running MiXCR on the multiplex PCR reads. TCRdb assigned the V and J calls; the authors' analysis was not used. The sample yields about 400,000 distinct CDR3 sequences, around 16% seen once. Germline CDR1 SGHTA, CDR2 FQGTGA. This CDR3 has 14 amino acids. V was shortened by 5 bases and J by 1 base, with 10 bases between the two germline ends. The sample was also reused in another study, on T cells in Graves' hyperthyroidism and ophthalmopathy. That paper notes: Researchers found most expanded thyroid clonotypes above 0.001 in blood as well.

The chain recombines TRBV7-3 with TRBJ2-3; TRBD1 might be the D (5 bases). This TCR was sampled from a woman aged 40-49 years with Graves disease. Here the sequenced sample was peripheral blood mononuclear cells (PBMCs), taken at new diagnosis, from a patient treated with antithyroid drugs. The chain's CDR3 is CASSHVGGTDTQYF. DNA for the CDR3: TGTGCCAGCAGCCACGTAGGGGGCACAGATACGCAGTATTTT.